This TCR beta chain derives from a study of T cell changes during pregnancy in multiple sclerosis. This table comes from immunoSEQ multiplex PCR, and its TCRdb copy is limited to in-frame clones, with some not included. This sample has roughly 32,000 clones; roughly 90% occur once, and the top ten carry approximately 3.3%. The germline V gene has CDR1 MNHEY and CDR2 SMNVEV (reference sequence). V shed 6 bases and J 6 bases; nucleotides not matched to a gene: 3. The CDR3 contains 14 residues. The sequencing used CD8+ T cells from peripheral blood mononuclear cells, collected in the third trimester of pregnancy. The clonotype comes from a female donor with multiple sclerosis, enrolled in a pregnancy study. This chain joins TRBV27 and TRBJ2-2, with TRBD2 identical over 11 bases. CDR3 sequence reads: CASRTSGVSGELFF. CDR3 bases: TGTGCCAGCAGGACTAGCGGGGTTTCCGGGGAGCTGTTTTTT.